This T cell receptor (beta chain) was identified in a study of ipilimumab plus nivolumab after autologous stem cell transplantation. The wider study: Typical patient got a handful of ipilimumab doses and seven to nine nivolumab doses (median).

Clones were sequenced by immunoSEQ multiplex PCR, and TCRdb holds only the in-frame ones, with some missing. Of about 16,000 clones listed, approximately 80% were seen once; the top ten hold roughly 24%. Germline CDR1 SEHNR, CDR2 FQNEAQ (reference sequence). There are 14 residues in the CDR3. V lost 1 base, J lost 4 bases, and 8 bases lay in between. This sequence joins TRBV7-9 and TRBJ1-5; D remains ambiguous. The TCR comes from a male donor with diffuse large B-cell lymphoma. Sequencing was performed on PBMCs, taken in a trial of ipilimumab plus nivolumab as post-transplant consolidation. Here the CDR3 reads CASSLDGFNQPQHF. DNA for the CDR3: TGTGCCAGCAGCTTAGATGGATTTAATCAGCCCCAGCATTTT.